The 18 T cell receptor beta chains reported below all come from one sample, sequenced in a study of T-cell reconstitution after alpha-beta-depleted transplantation in children. Preparation of the TCRbeta library involved a method that used unique molecular identifiers. TCRdb called the PCR reads again in MiXCR, with one record for every CDR3 protein. The sample has approximately 430,000 distinct CDR3 sequences, roughly 17% seen once. Sequences were derived from PBMCs, mostly from graft donor cells, sampled 360 days after TCRalphabeta/CD19-depleted stem cell transplant. The receptor set was obtained from a boy younger than two who had a stem cell transplant for Wiskott-Aldrich syndrome, so the T cells may come from the graft donor.

V is TRBV12-3 or TRBV12-4 and J is TRBJ2-7; TRBD1 is a possible D gene (6 bases). Trimming took off 5 bases at V and 0 bases at J, with 14 bases between the two ends. The CDR3 length is 15 residues. This chain's CDR3 is CASSTRDKSSYEQYF. For the CDR3, the DNA is TGTGCCAGCAGTACCCGGGACAAGAGCTCCTACGAGCAGTACTTC.

This clonotype was counted a few times. V gene TRBV7-6 combines with J gene TRBJ2-7, with D perhaps matching TRBD1 (5 bases). Germline lookup yields CDR1 SGHVS and CDR2 FNYEAQ. Trimming stripped 0 bases from V and 1 base from J, with 13 bases between. The CDR3 totals 16 residues. CDR3 DNA: TGTGCCAGCAGCTTAGCGTCCAGGGCGAAATCCTACGAGCAGTACTTC. Protein sequence: CASSLASRAKSYEQYF.

This clonotype has just a few counts. V gene TRBV24-1 combines with J gene TRBJ2-2; D is undetermined. Germline loops: CDR1 KGHDR, CDR2 SFDVKD. The CDR3 is made up of 12 amino acids. Trimming shortened V by 8 bases and J by 0 bases, and 3 bases separated the two germline ends. CDR3 sequence reads: CATNSNTGELFF. As DNA, the CDR3 is TGTGCCACCAACTCGAACACCGGGGAGCTGTTTTTT.

This clonotype was seen a few times. The genes are TRBV12-3 or TRBV12-4 and TRBJ1-1; the D is unclear. V dropped 6 bases and J dropped 4 bases, with 18 bases sitting between them. This CDR3 has 15 residues. CDR3 protein: CASSSPPAGVTEAFF. The CDR3 DNA is TGTGCCAGCAGCAGCCCCCCGGCAGGCGTCACTGAAGCTTTCTTT.

This clonotype occurred a few times. V is TRBV7-8 and J is TRBJ2-1; D uncertain. Germline CDR1 is SGHVS and CDR2 is FQNEAQ. Trimming pared 2 bases from V and 0 bases from J, leaving 8 bases between. This CDR3 is built from 15 residues. CDR3 in DNA: TGTGCCAGCAGCTTACAGCCAAGCTCCTACAATGAGCAGTTCTTC. It yields the protein CASSLQPSSYNEQFF.

This clonotype was detected a few times. J is TRBJ2-2 and V is TRBV7-2; 7 nucleotides agree with TRBD1. The trim removed 5 bases at V and 3 bases at J, leaving 9 bases unmatched. Germline V gene sequence: CDR1 SGHTA, CDR2 FQGNSA. The CDR3 consists of 16 residues. This CDR3 is CASSPTGTAYTGELFF. CDR3 nucleotide sequence: TGTGCCAGCAGCCCGACCGGGACAGCTTACACCGGGGAGCTGTTTTTT.

This clonotype was recorded many times. This could be a read error, since a much larger clone is one nucleotide away. The chain links TRBV7-2 to TRBJ2-7, with D possibly being TRBD2 (6 bases). V was clipped by 1 base and J by 0 bases, with 7 bases between them. The CDR3 contains 14 residues. Germline V CDR1 and CDR2: SGHTA, FQGNSA. The CDR3 region has the DNA TGTGCCAGCAGCTTAGGCGGGATCTCCTACGAGCAGTACTTC. Its translation: CASSLGGISYEQYF.

J is TRBJ2-5 and V is TRBV19; maybe TRBD2 (5 bases). This CDR3 has 14 residues. V lost 6 bases and J 1 base, leaving 12 bases between the germline ends. The germline gives CDR1 LNHDA, CDR2 SQIVND (reference sequence). This CDR3 reads CASRNREGQETQYF. In nucleotides, the CDR3 is TGTGCCAGTAGAAATCGAGAGGGCCAAGAGACCCAGTACTTC.

This sequence joins TRBV20-1 and TRBJ2-1; TRBD2 matches at 9 bases. V dropped 3 bases and J dropped 8; count of bases not matched to a gene: 8. This CDR3 spans 14 amino acids. Germline values: CDR1 DFQATT, CDR2 SNEGSKA (reference sequence). The CDR3 DNA reads as TGCAGTGCTAGCCGTAGCGGGAGAGGGGATGAGCAGTTCTTC. This sequence encodes CSASRSGRGDEQFF.

The CDR3 sequence is CASSWEGQGISEQYF. CDR3 nucleotide sequence: TGCGCCAGCAGCTGGGAGGGACAGGGTATTTCTGAGCAGTACTTC. V is TRBV5-1 and J is TRBJ2-7, with 9 bases lining up with TRBD1. V gave up 3 bases and J gave up 7 bases; unmatched junction bases: 11. Germline loops: CDR1 SGHRS, CDR2 YFSETQ. The CDR3 is 15 amino acids.

This chain connects TRBV7-9 to TRBJ1-2; D uncertain. The CDR3 covers 14 residues. The V and J ends lost 5 bases and 3 bases respectively, with 13 bases between them. Per the germline V gene, CDR1 is SEHNR and CDR2 is FQNEAQ (reference sequence). In DNA form, the CDR3 reads TGTGCCAGCAGCGACGATGGGCCACACTATGGCTACACCTTC. This translates into CASSDDGPHYGYTF.

This clonotype turned up a few times. V is TRBV7-2 and J is TRBJ2-1, with 8 bases fitting TRBD1. The junction had 9 bases not matched to a gene; V was cut back by 4 bases and J by 4 bases. CDR3 size: 16 residues. Germline V gives CDR1 SGHTA, CDR2 FQGNSA. CDR3 nucleotide sequence: TGTGCCAGCAGCTCATCGGCCGGGACAGGTTACAATGAGCAGTTCTTC. Its translation is CASSSSAGTGYNEQFF.

This clonotype occurred many times. This rearrangement joins TRBV12-3 or TRBV12-4 to TRBJ2-7; D remains unclear. The V end lost 3 bases, the J end lost 0 bases, and 6 bases lay between the germline ends. The CDR3 is 13 residues long. The CDR3 DNA follows: TGTGCCAGCAGTTTCGGGCGCTCCTACGAGCAGTACTTC. It is translated as CASSFGRSYEQYF.

CDR3: CATSDHWSRGKTGELFF. The CDR3 coding sequence is TGTGCCACCAGTGATCATTGGTCCCGGGGGAAGACCGGGGAGCTGTTTTTT. The V call is TRBV24-1, the J call TRBJ2-2, with a tentative D call TRBD2 (6 bases). CDR3 length: 17 residues. Germline loops: CDR1 KGHDR, CDR2 SFDVKD. Trimming took 3 bases from V and 5 from J, leaving 18 bases between them.

This chain joins TRBV7-2 and TRBJ2-3; D not resolved. Trimming shortened V by 4 bases and J by 2 bases, and 16 bases separated the two germline ends. CDR3 length: 16 amino acids. Germline values: CDR1 SGHTA, CDR2 FQGNSA. The CDR3 nucleotides are TGTGCCAGCAGCTCAACCAGACAAGCCTACACAGATACGCAGTATTTT. Amino acid sequence: CASSSTRQAYTDTQYF.

The sample holds a few counts of this clonotype. The rearrangement links TRBV5-1 to TRBJ2-5; 8 bases align to TRBD1. With 1 base clipped from V and 3 bases from J, the junction kept 5 bases outside the gene matches. The V gene's germline CDR1 is SGHRS and CDR2 YFSETQ. CDR3 length: 15 amino acids. The CDR3 spells CASSLTRQGKETQYF. The CDR3 nucleotides are TGCGCCAGCAGCTTGACAAGACAGGGGAAAGAGACCCAGTACTTC.

The table lists this clonotype with a few counts. The chain has TRBV29-1 and TRBJ2-1, with D tentatively TRBD1 (6 bases). CDR1 SQVTM and CDR2 ANQGSEA come from the germline V gene. Trimming left V 6 bases short and J 9 bases short, with 9 bases between. The CDR3 is made up of 10 amino acids. CDR3 sequence reads: CSVKGGEQFF. For the CDR3, the DNA is TGCAGCGTGAAAGGGGGTGAGCAGTTCTTC.

This clonotype was counted between two and nine times. The genes are TRBV7-9 and TRBJ2-1; 9 positions agree with TRBD2. CDR3 length: 14 residues. Trimming removed 3 bases from V and 7 bases from J; junction bases left unmatched: 4. CDR1 SEHNR and CDR2 FQNEAQ come from the germline V gene (reference sequence). For the CDR3, the DNA is TGTGCCAGCAGCTTCCCACTAGCGGGTAATGAGCAGTTCTTC. Amino acid sequence: CASSFPLAGNEQFF.